Here is one T cell receptor (beta chain) with its context. In the source study's methods: Estimates of nucleated cell counts were drawn from the amplification of reference gene primers. Sequenced by immunoSEQ multiplex PCR; TCRdb stores in-frame clones only, minus some. That table supplies the V and J calls and clone size; D and trimming were determined from the DNA. The table includes 150,000 or so clones, 84% detected once. The CDR3 length is 13 residues. V lost 6 bases and J 3 bases, leaving 9 bases between the germline ends. Per the germline V gene, CDR1 is SGHTA and CDR2 is FQGNSA. This sample is drawn from a study of blood T cell repertoires in COVID-19. Study-level background: The origin of the acute and convalescent COVID-19 samples was the United States, Italy and Spain. The analysed material was cDNA or gDNA that came from T cells, B-cell-depleted T cells, or PBMCs.

The chain joins TRBV7-2 to TRBJ2-1; perhaps TRBD1 as D (6 bases). The source of this sequence is a woman in her fifties or sixties in a cohort sampled during active or convalescent COVID-19. Sample: peripheral blood. CDR3 loop: CASSWDIYNEQFF. The CDR3 nucleotides read TGTGCCAGCAGTTGGGACATCTACAATGAGCAGTTCTTC.